This T cell receptor beta chain was sequenced in a study of technical replicates of blood from four donors. Sequencing was performed with immunoSEQ multiplex PCR; in TCRdb, only in-frame clones are kept and a portion is missing. The sample has 85,000 to 100,000 clones; nearly 97% are singletons. What was sequenced was T cells isolated from PBMCs. The sequence was obtained from a human donor in good health.

In DNA, the CDR3 is TGTGCCAGCAGCTCAATACAGGTCTACGAGCAGTACTTC. The encoded protein is CASSSIQVYEQYF. The rearrangement uses TRBV7-9 and TRBJ2-7, with a tentative D call TRBD1 (5 bases). This CDR3 has 13 residues. V was shortened by 4 bases and J by 3 bases, with 10 bases between the two germline ends. CDR1 is SEHNR and CDR2 is FQNEAQ in the germline V gene (reference sequence).